The 31 T cell receptor beta chains listed next were all sequenced from one sample in a study of blood T cells in healthy people across ages. Primed by a sample-barcoded 5' primer and a J-beta primer mix, a second PCR proceeded for about 7 to 11 cycles. Each CDR3 protein is one row after TCRdb ran MiXCR on the 5' RACE reads. The sample includes hundreds of thousands of distinct CDR3 sequences, 32% of them seen just once. The sample taken for sequencing was blood. The origin of the receptors is an elderly woman in good health.

This clonotype was counted only a few times. V is TRBV12-3 or TRBV12-4 and J is TRBJ1-2; possible D gene TRBD1, 5 bases. V dropped 5 bases and J dropped 2 bases, with 18 bases sitting between them. The CDR3 runs 16 residues. DNA of the CDR3: TGTGCCAGCAGTCCCTCCGGGACCCCATCCAACTATGGCTACACCTTC. Encoded protein: CASSPSGTPSNYGYTF.

The rearrangement uses TRBV5-1 and TRBJ2-5; D is perhaps TRBD2 (5 bases). Germline V gives CDR1 SGHRS, CDR2 YFSETQ. V gave up 7 bases and J gave up 1 base, with 14 bases separating them. The CDR3 sequence is 14 residues long. For the CDR3, the DNA is TGCGCCAGCGCTCCGTCAGGACTCCAAGAGACCCAGTACTTC. Translating gives CASAPSGLQETQYF. Using reference TRBV5-1 and TRBJ2-5 for the parts outside the CDR3, the full variable domain is KAGVTQTPRYLIKTRGQQVTLSCSPISGHRSVSWYQQTPGQGLQFLFEYFSETQRNKGNFPGRFSGRQFSNSRSEMNVSTLELGDSALYLCASAPSGLQETQYFGPGTRLLVL.

This clonotype was observed at least ten times. This chain joins TRBV29-1 and TRBJ2-3; D gene unclear. CDR3 length equals 15 residues. Trimming cost V 4 bases and J 0 bases, with 14 bases left between them. Germline CDR1 is SQVTM and CDR2 is ANQGSEA. The CDR3 is CSVVVEGSSTDTQYF. CDR3 sequence (DNA): TGCAGCGTTGTTGTGGAAGGGTCGAGCACAGATACGCAGTATTTT.

V is TRBV9 and J is TRBJ1-6, with D tentatively TRBD1 (5 bases). V gave up 5 bases and J gave up 7 bases, with 16 bases separating them. Germline-derived CDR1 and CDR2 are SGDLS and YYNGEE. This CDR3 region has 15 residues. CDR3 sequence (DNA): TGTGCCAGCAGGTACTCGGGGGATACAAATTCACCCCTCCACTTT. The encoded protein is CASRYSGDTNSPLHF.

There are many counts of this clonotype. The genes are TRBV19 and TRBJ2-3, with TRBD1 as a possible D gene (6 bases). Per the germline V gene, CDR1 is LNHDA and CDR2 is SQIVND (reference sequence). V was pared by 5 bases and J by 6 bases, with 21 bases between. This CDR3 is 16 amino acids long. The CDR3 is CASSLITPGVRDTQYF. The DNA for the CDR3 is TGTGCCAGTAGTCTTATCACTCCAGGGGTTCGGGATACGCAGTATTTT.

With respect to this clonotype: This could be a read error, since a much larger clone is one nucleotide away. V gene TRBV6-4 combines with J gene TRBJ2-3; D possibly corresponds to TRBD1 (5 bases). V lost 4 bases, J lost 2 bases, and 10 bases lay in between. This CDR3 has 14 residues. Germline CDR1 MRHNA, CDR2 SNTAGT. CDR3 in amino acids: CASSGEGDTDTQYF. In nucleotides, the CDR3 is TGTGCCAGCAGTGGAGAAGGGGACACAGATACGCAGTATTTT.

A word on this clonotype: A read error is possible here, since a much larger clone lies one base away. The chain carries TRBV29-1 and TRBJ2-1; tentatively, D is TRBD1 (5 bases). The CDR3 totals 13 residues. The V end lost 2 bases, the J end lost 10 bases, and 15 bases lay between the germline ends. Per germline, CDR1 SQVTM and CDR2 ANQGSEA. CDR3 protein: CSVERVQGGEQFF. In DNA form, the CDR3 reads TGCAGCGTTGAACGGGTCCAGGGTGGCGAGCAGTTCTTC.

About this clonotype: A much larger clone lies one base from this, so it may be a read error. The DNA of the CDR3 is TGCAGTGCCCTCGCCCTAGGAACATTCAATGAGCAGTACTTC. Protein product: CSALALGTFNEQYF. V and J are TRBV20-1 and TRBJ2-5; D is unclear. Germline CDR1 DFQATT, CDR2 SNEGSKA (reference sequence). V was clipped by 6 bases and J by 11 bases, with 25 bases between them. The CDR3 consists of 14 residues.

At least ten counts were recorded for this clonotype. V and J are TRBV3-1 and TRBJ2-1; 11 bases match TRBD2. Germline CDR1 reads LGHDT; CDR2 reads YNNKEL (reference sequence). The CDR3 contains 16 residues. With V trimmed by 4 bases and J by 3 bases, 5 bases remained unmatched. The CDR3 DNA follows: TGTGCCAGCAGCCGGTTCCTAGCGGGGGGCTACAATGAGCAGTTCTTC. As protein: CASSRFLAGGYNEQFF.

This clonotype was seen a handful of times. The J gene is TRBJ1-2, the V gene TRBV19; weak D call: TRBD1 (6 bases). The germline V gene has CDR1 LNHDA and CDR2 SQIVND (reference sequence). The CDR3 sequence is 12 residues long. V was cut by 7 bases and J by 4 bases, with 10 bases left in between. CDR3 region: CASTTGIYGYTF. For the CDR3, the DNA is TGTGCCAGTACCACAGGGATCTATGGCTACACCTTC.

Turning to this clonotype: A single base separates this from a much larger clone, so it may be a read error. The rearrangement joins TRBV20-1 to TRBJ2-7; 9 nucleotides agree with TRBD2. The CDR3 extends over 14 amino acids. Germline trimming cut 3 bases from V and 8 bases from J; bases unmatched to any gene: 11. Germline CDR1 is DFQATT and CDR2 is SNEGSKA (reference sequence). The CDR3 loop is CSARGVGGGAKQYF. In DNA form, the CDR3 reads TGCAGTGCTAGGGGGGTCGGCGGGGGGGCTAAGCAGTACTTC.

Worth noting for this clonotype: This may be a read error, as it is one base from a much larger clone. The chain links TRBV7-2 to TRBJ2-4; 12 bases map to TRBD2. The germline V gene has CDR1 SGHTA and CDR2 FQGNSA. The trim removed 4 bases at V and 13 bases at J, leaving 11 bases unmatched. The CDR3 contains 15 residues. The CDR3, as DNA: TGTGCCAGCAGCTGGACTAGCGGGACGCGGGGGGAGCAGTACTTC. It yields the protein CASSWTSGTRGEQYF.

The rearrangement joins TRBV3-1 to TRBJ2-5; D could derive from TRBD1 or TRBD2 (5 bases each). With 6 bases removed from V and 5 bases from J, the gap between germline ends came to 22 bases. There are 16 residues in the CDR3. Germline CDR1 LGHDT, CDR2 YNNKEL (reference sequence). CDR3 sequence: CASSHTPGQRVETQYF. In DNA, the CDR3 is TGTGCCAGCAGTCATACTCCGGGGCAACGGGTGGAGACCCAGTACTTC.

This chain links TRBV7-2 with TRBJ2-7; no firm D call. The J call is in doubt because the DNA end fits TRBJ2-5 better. The germline V gene encodes CDR1 SGHTA and CDR2 FQGNSA. CDR3 length equals 16 residues. This CDR3 is CASSPLVTREMETQYF. In DNA, the CDR3 is TGTGCCAGCAGCCCCCTCGTGACCCGCGAAATGGAGACCCAGTACTTC.

This clonotype was observed many times. The chain carries TRBV5-5 and TRBJ2-6; 9 bases map to TRBD1. CDR1 and CDR2 (germline): SGHKS, YYEKEE (reference sequence). The ends lost 6 bases at V and 2 bases at J; junction bases unmatched: 3. The CDR3 spans 15 residues. The CDR3 bases are TGTGCCAGCAACGGACAGGGGACTGGGGCCAACGTCCTGACTTTC. It yields the protein CASNGQGTGANVLTF.

This clonotype was seen just once. A read error may be the cause here, since a much bigger clone is one base away. J is TRBJ2-3 and V is TRBV6-5; D remains ambiguous. This CDR3 is built from 15 residues. V was trimmed by 6 bases and J by 2 bases, leaving 15 bases between them. Germline CDR1 is MNHEY and CDR2 is SVGAGI. In DNA, the CDR3 is TGTGCCAGCAGCCCCGCGGCAGGCCCCACAGATACGCAGTATTTT. This codes for CASSPAAGPTDTQYF.

This chain uses TRBV6-1 with TRBJ1-5; D possibly corresponds to TRBD1 (5 bases). V was shortened by 7 bases and J by 3 bases, with 10 bases between the two germline ends. Germline CDR1 is MNHNS and CDR2 is SASEGT. This CDR3 contains 13 residues. CDR3 coding DNA: TGTGCCAGCACCAGGGATTCCAATCAGCCCCAGCATTTT. Translated: CASTRDSNQPQHF.

This clonotype was counted ten times or more. The chain couples TRBV7-3 to TRBJ2-7; D could derive from TRBD1 or TRBD2 (5 bases each). Germline CDR1 reads SGHTA; CDR2 reads FQGTGA. The CDR3 spans 12 residues. V gave up 0 bases and J gave up 8 bases, with 8 bases separating them. CDR3 amino acids: CASSLTRGQQYF. CDR3 in DNA: TGTGCCAGCAGCTTAACGAGGGGCCAGCAGTACTTC.

This clonotype has a handful of counts. The genes are TRBV20-1 and TRBJ1-2, with 7 bases that match TRBD1. The germline CDR1 and CDR2 sequences are DFQATT and SNEGSKA (reference sequence). This CDR3 is 12 amino acids long. Trimming cost V 5 bases and J 10 bases; bases outside gene matches: 10. CDR3 loop: CSASGTASDYTF. The CDR3 DNA reads as TGCAGTGCTTCCGGGACAGCCTCTGACTACACCTTC.

At least ten counts were recorded for this clonotype. The genes are TRBV10-3 and TRBJ2-1; the D gene is possibly TRBD2 (6 bases). Germline assignment: CDR1 ENHRY and CDR2 SYGVKD. The V end was cut by 6 bases, the J end by 6 bases, with 15 bases between. CDR3 length: 14 amino acids. The CDR3 DNA reads TGTGCCATCAGAGCCGGGACTCAAGGCAATGAGCAGTTCTTC. It yields the protein CAIRAGTQGNEQFF.

The chain employs TRBV20-1 and TRBJ2-7, with 12 bases aligning to TRBD2. The V gene end was trimmed by 1 base and the J gene end by 3 bases; junction bases not matched to a gene: 1. The CDR3 is made up of 14 amino acids. Germline assignment: CDR1 DFQATT and CDR2 SNEGSKA (reference sequence). CDR3 in amino acids: CSARGLAGDYEQYF. CDR3 bases: TGCAGTGCTAGAGGACTAGCGGGGGACTACGAGCAGTACTTC.

This clonotype appeared a few times. This rearrangement joins TRBV4-2 to TRBJ1-5; tentatively, D is TRBD1 (6 bases). This CDR3 spans 14 amino acids. With 4 bases removed from V and 9 bases from J, the gap between germline ends came to 16 bases. Per germline, CDR1 LGHNA and CDR2 YNFKEQ. The CDR3 protein is CASSLDRLRGPQHF. CDR3 nucleotides: TGTGCCAGCAGCCTTGACAGGCTACGGGGGCCCCAGCATTTT.

V usage is TRBV7-3 and J usage is TRBJ2-1; D gene unclear. V was clipped by 0 bases and J by 4 bases, with 10 bases between them. Germline V CDR1 and CDR2: SGHTA, FQGTGA. This CDR3 region has 15 residues. The CDR3 sequence is CASSLTNEQYNEQFF. The CDR3 region has the DNA TGTGCCAGCAGCTTAACGAACGAGCAGTACAATGAGCAGTTCTTC.

The table lists this clonotype with many counts. CDR3 nucleotides: TGTGCCAGCAGTGGAGGACAGGGGGCGCATATAGAGACCCAGTACTTC. Its protein product is CASSGGQGAHIETQYF. The chain couples TRBV6-1 to TRBJ2-5; TRBD1 matches 11 bases. The trim removed 4 bases at V and 4 bases at J, leaving 8 bases unmatched. The CDR3 is 16 residues long. The germline V gene has CDR1 MNHNS and CDR2 SASEGT.

This clonotype was observed a few times. This chain connects TRBV4-1 to TRBJ2-5, with unresolved D. The V gene's germline CDR1 is MGHRA and CDR2 YSYEKL. The CDR3 contains 16 residues. V dropped 4 bases and J dropped 0 bases, with 15 bases sitting between them. DNA of the CDR3: TGCGCCAGCAGCCCCCACCTCTTTCTGGACCAAGAGACCCAGTACTTC. Its protein product is CASSPHLFLDQETQYF.

The chain links TRBV24-1 to TRBJ1-2, with 8 bases aligning to TRBD1. This CDR3 spans 15 amino acids. Germline V CDR1 and CDR2: KGHDR, SFDVKD. After removal of 7 bases from V and 3 bases from J, the junction contained 9 bases not matched to a gene. The CDR3 loop is CATSVAGQGYYGYTF. CDR3 nucleotide sequence: TGTGCCACCAGCGTTGCCGGACAGGGTTACTATGGCTACACCTTC.

The table lists this clonotype with many counts. The chain carries TRBV30 and TRBJ2-3; D might be TRBD2 (5 bases). Germline CDR1 GTSNPN, CDR2 SVGIG (reference sequence). V was trimmed by 0 bases and J by 6 bases, leaving 13 bases between them. The CDR3 length is 14 residues. This chain's CDR3 is CAWSVLGGVDTQYF. CDR3 bases: TGTGCCTGGAGTGTACTAGGAGGAGTGGATACGCAGTATTTT.

The rearrangement uses TRBV4-1 and TRBJ1-1; possible D gene TRBD1, 5 bases. CDR1 and CDR2 (germline): MGHRA, YSYEKL. The CDR3 is made up of 15 amino acids. The germline V and J ends were trimmed by 6 bases and 5 bases, with 19 bases remaining between them. CDR3 DNA sequence: TGCGCCAGCAGTCTCTCATTTCAGGGTATGACTGAAGCTTTCTTT. Encoded protein: CASSLSFQGMTEAFF.

V usage is TRBV20-1 and J usage is TRBJ2-1; D gene unclear. There are 16 residues in the CDR3. V dropped 0 bases and J dropped 0 bases, with 12 bases sitting between them. CDR1 is DFQATT, CDR2 SNEGSKA, per germline (reference sequence). The CDR3 here is CSARDPIGNSYNEQFF. The CDR3, as DNA: TGCAGTGCTAGAGATCCCATAGGAAACTCCTACAATGAGCAGTTCTTC.

About this clonotype: A much bigger clone sits one base away, suggesting this may be a read error. The chain employs TRBV10-3 and TRBJ1-2; no reliable D call. CDR1 is ENHRY and CDR2 is SYGVKD in the germline V gene. Trimming shortened V by 10 bases and J by 4 bases, and 13 bases separated the two germline ends. CDR3 length: 12 residues. For the CDR3, the DNA is TGTGCCAGCACAGACACTGTCTATGGCTACACCTTC. Its translation: CASTDTVYGYTF.

This clonotype was picked up many times. The genes are TRBV5-1 and TRBJ2-7, with 9 nucleotides matching TRBD1. Germline trimming cut 1 base from V and 0 bases from J; bases unmatched to any gene: 5. The CDR3 spans 16 residues. Germline values: CDR1 SGHRS, CDR2 YFSETQ. The DNA for the CDR3 is TGCGCCAGCAGCTTGTGGGGACAGGGAGGCTCCTACGAGCAGTACTTC. It yields the protein CASSLWGQGGSYEQYF.